This is a list of T cell receptor beta chains from one sample in a study of cytomegalovirus exposure and HLA in healthy donors. Only in-frame clones appear in the TCRdb table, and some are missing; sequencing was by immunoSEQ multiplex PCR. The table includes approximately 88,000 clones, around 77% detected once. Sequenced sample: PBMCs. Receptor source: a young man in good health and CMV-seronegative. The CDR3 runs from the conserved cysteine through the conserved F or W. The D gene is left open where the match is weak. The listing skips clone size in some rows; elsewhere it reads once, few, many or a size class.

cdr3_aa cdr3_nt v_call d_call clone_size j_call
CASSLGGSVNYGYTF TGTGCCAGCAGCTTAGGGGGCAGCGTCAACTATGGCTACACCTTC TRBV7-8 NA NA TRBJ1-2
CASSGKRRDRDIYGYTF TGTGCCAGCAGCGGTAAAAGACGGGACAGGGATATCTATGGCTACACCTTC TRBV7-2 TRBD1 NA TRBJ1-2
CASSGGQGATDTQYF TGCGCCAGCAGTGGTGGACAGGGGGCGACAGATACGCAGTATTTT TRBV10-2 TRBD1 NA TRBJ2-3
CASSPRTSGGGTQETQYF TGTGCCAGCTCACCCCGGACTAGCGGGGGTGGTACCCAAGAGACCCAGTACTTC TRBV18 TRBD2 NA TRBJ2-5
CASSLVSGYNSPLHF TGCGCCAGCAGCTTGGTGTCAGGGTATAATTCACCCCTCCACTTT TRBV5-1 NA NA TRBJ1-6
CASRQNRGQGEQYF TGTGCCAGCAGACAAAACAGGGGGCAGGGCGAGCAGTACTTC TRBV28 TRBD1 few TRBJ2-7
CASRLLTSGGAAEQFF TGTGCCAGCAGGCTGCTGACTAGCGGGGGGGCCGCTGAGCAGTTCTTC TRBV2 TRBD2 NA TRBJ2-1
CASSRDRGKIGELFF TGTGCCAGCAGCCGGGACAGGGGGAAGATCGGGGAGCTGTTTTTT TRBV7-9 TRBD1 NA TRBJ2-2
CASSSTGGFLAGELFF TGTGCCAGCAGCTCTACAGGGGGCTTTCTTGCCGGGGAGCTGTTTTTT TRBV6-6 TRBD1 NA TRBJ2-2
CASSLEITGTGGPYEQYF TGTGCCAGCAGCCTTGAAATTACCGGGACAGGGGGTCCCTACGAGCAGTACTTC TRBV14 TRBD1 NA TRBJ2-7
CASSLNTFISPLHF TGTGCCAGCAGCTTGAACACCTTCATCTCACCCCTCCACTTT TRBV5-8 NA NA TRBJ1-6
CASTRGQGLFGTGELFF TGTGCCAGCACCCGAGGACAGGGGTTATTTGGCACCGGGGAGCTGTTTTTT TRBV2 TRBD1 NA TRBJ2-2
CASSGLAGGGGYNEQFF TGCGCCAGCAGTGGACTAGCGGGAGGGGGGGGATACAATGAGCAGTTCTTC TRBV10-1 TRBD2 NA TRBJ2-1
CASSQSSGYYNGEQFF TGTGCCAGCAGCCAGTCCAGCGGGTACTACAATGGTGAGCAGTTCTTC TRBV4-2 NA NA TRBJ2-1
CASSSHRDNEQFF TGCGCCAGCAGCTCCCACAGAGACAATGAGCAGTTCTTC TRBV4-1 NA NA TRBJ2-1
CASSTAGTGDEQFF TGCGCCAGCAGCACCGCAGGGACAGGGGATGAGCAGTTCTTC TRBV5-1 TRBD1 few TRBJ2-1
CASRVARNTEAFF TGTGCCAGCCGAGTAGCCCGGAACACTGAAGCTTTCTTT TRBV28 NA few TRBJ1-1
CASSASGGQTDTQYF TGTGCCAGCAGCGCCAGCGGGGGGCAGACAGATACGCAGTATTTT TRBV7-8 TRBD2 NA TRBJ2-3
CASSIGQGNTEAFF TGTGCCAGTAGTATTGGCCAGGGGAACACTGAAGCTTTCTTT TRBV19 NA NA TRBJ1-1
CASSLGYGSQPQHF TGTGCCAGCAGCTTAGGGTACGGTTCGCAGCCCCAGCATTTT TRBV11-2 NA NA TRBJ1-5
CASSLVDRGTGELFF TGTGCCAGCAGCTTGGTCGACAGGGGGACCGGGGAGCTGTTTTTT TRBV5-5 TRBD1 NA TRBJ2-2
CASSQTSGGRDEQFF TGTGCCAGCAGTCAGACTAGCGGGGGCCGGGATGAGCAGTTCTTC TRBV7-2 TRBD2 NA TRBJ2-1
CASTALGLAGVGTQYF TGTGCCAGCACAGCTTTAGGACTAGCGGGAGTAGGTACGCAGTATTTT TRBV19 TRBD2 NA TRBJ2-3
CASSRQGRASSGDTQYF TGTGCCAGCAGCCGACAGGGGAGGGCCAGCTCAGGGGATACGCAGTATTTT TRBV16 NA NA TRBJ2-3
CASSLVGTVKAFF TGTGCCAGCAGCCTCGTCGGGACTGTTAAAGCTTTCTTT TRBV14 NA NA TRBJ1-1
CASSLASGGASDTQYF TGCGCCAGCAGCTTGGCAAGCGGGGGGGCCTCAGATACGCAGTATTTT TRBV5-1 TRBD2 NA TRBJ2-3
CASSMTSGRALEQFF TGTGCCAGTAGTATGACTAGCGGGAGGGCCCTTGAGCAGTTCTTC TRBV19 TRBD2 few TRBJ2-1
CASSPRTRADEQYF TGCGCCAGCAGCCCCCGGACAAGAGCCGACGAGCAGTACTTC TRBV5-1 NA NA TRBJ2-7
CASTMGNSGGQETQYF TGTGCCAGCACCATGGGCAATAGCGGGGGACAAGAGACCCAGTACTTC TRBV5-4 TRBD2 few TRBJ2-5
CASSNGQPSQPQHF TGTGCCAGCAGTAACGGACAGCCGAGTCAGCCCCAGCATTTT TRBV6-1 NA few TRBJ1-5
CASSPRDSLNEKLFF TGTGCCAGCAGCCCTCGGGACAGCTTAAATGAAAAACTGTTTTTT TRBV7-9 TRBD1 once TRBJ1-4
CASRPGQGSYEQYF TGTGCCAGCAGACCCGGACAGGGCTCCTACGAGCAGTACTTC TRBV6-6 TRBD1 once TRBJ2-7
CASSVDQWSSGNTIYF TGTGCCAGCAGCGTAGACCAGTGGAGCTCTGGAAACACCATATATTTT TRBV9 NA once TRBJ1-3
CASSPRGQGGQPQHF TGTGCCAGCAGCCCCCGTGGACAGGGGGGACAGCCCCAGCATTTT TRBV7-2 TRBD1 NA TRBJ1-5
CASSLDSGGHHPPQHF TGTGCCAGCAGCTTAGATTCTGGTGGCCATCATCCGCCCCAGCATTTT TRBV7-2 NA NA TRBJ1-5
CASSLAARGDTQYF TGTGCCAGCAGCTTAGCCGCCAGGGGAGATACGCAGTATTTT TRBV7-2 NA NA TRBJ2-3
CSSSTTIGTSFRGYTF TGTTCCAGCAGCACAACCATCGGGACTTCTTTTCGGGGCTACACCTTC TRBV7-9 NA few TRBJ1-2
CASSEFRGSGNTIYF TGCGCCAGCAGTGAATTTAGGGGATCTGGAAACACCATATATTTT TRBV10-1 NA once TRBJ1-3
CASSQVFSGGADTQYF TGCGCCAGCAGCCAAGTTTTTAGCGGGGGGGCAGATACGCAGTATTTT TRBV4-3 TRBD2 NA TRBJ2-3
CASSEALARESGSPLHF TGTGCCAGCAGTGAAGCACTAGCCAGGGAGTCGGGTTCACCCCTCCACTTT TRBV6-1 NA NA TRBJ1-6
CASSSPGGITEAFF TGTGCCAGCAGTTCCCCCGGGGGGATCACTGAAGCTTTCTTT TRBV28 NA NA TRBJ1-1
CASQEGQGADEQYF TGTGCCAGCCAGGAGGGACAGGGGGCCGACGAGCAGTACTTC TRBV7-6 TRBD1 NA TRBJ2-7
CASRQTRGTDTQYF TGTGCCAGCAGACAGACCCGGGGGACAGATACGCAGTATTTT TRBV7-2 NA NA TRBJ2-3
CASSGGRAEAFF TGTGCCAGCAGTGGGGGGAGGGCTGAAGCTTTCTTT TRBV2 NA NA TRBJ1-1
CASSQVMGHRNQPQHF TGCGCCAGCAGCCAAGTTATGGGACACCGCAATCAGCCCCAGCATTTT TRBV4-1 NA NA TRBJ1-5
CASSLWGTGVPNYGYTF TGTGCCAGCAGCTTATGGGGGACTGGGGTACCTAACTATGGCTACACCTTC TRBV7-9 NA NA TRBJ1-2
CATSRDVSSYEQYF TGTGCCACCAGCAGAGACGTTAGCTCCTACGAGCAGTACTTC TRBV15 NA NA TRBJ2-7
CASSHPPGSPETQYF TGTGCCAGCAGCCATCCTCCGGGAAGTCCAGAGACCCAGTACTTC TRBV5-4 NA NA TRBJ2-5
CATSRDKGGYEQYF TGTGCCACCAGCAGAGATAAAGGGGGCTACGAGCAGTACTTC TRBV15 NA NA TRBJ2-7
CASSLKPQGRGELFF TGTGCCAGCAGTTTAAAGCCACAGGGACGAGGGGAGCTGTTTTTT TRBV28 NA NA TRBJ2-2
CASRGEGLSYEQYF TGTGCCAGCCGAGGGGAGGGCCTATCCTACGAGCAGTACTTC TRBV6-5 TRBD2 NA TRBJ2-7